The 9 T cell receptor beta chains reported below all come from one sample, sequenced in a study of T cells in Graves' hyperthyroidism and ophthalmopathy. Regions amplified from RNA transcripts were the TCR beta CDR3 regions. A set of HTBI primers served as the primers for a first-round RT-PCR of the TCR CDR3. A single record per CDR3 protein comes from TCRdb applying MiXCR to the multiplex PCR reads. The sample shows around 490,000 distinct CDR3 sequences, nearly 20% of them seen only once. Material for sequencing was blood. The receptors shown here come from a man aged 35-49 years with Graves' ophthalmopathy.

This clonotype was seen only a few times. The genes are TRBV5-1 and TRBJ2-1; TRBD2 aligns across 12 bases. The CDR3 has 17 amino acids. With 0 bases clipped from V and 2 bases from J, the junction kept 3 bases outside the gene matches. Germline CDR1 and CDR2: SGHRS and YFSETQ. CDR3 protein: CASSLESSGGAYNEQFF. In nucleotides, the CDR3 is TGCGCCAGCAGCTTGGAGTCTAGCGGGGGGGCCTACAATGAGCAGTTCTTC. The variable domain in full, completed from reference TRBV5-1 and TRBJ2-1, reads KAGVTQTPRYLIKTRGQQVTLSCSPISGHRSVSWYQQTPGQGLQFLFEYFSETQRNKGNFPGRFSGRQFSNSRSEMNVSTLELGDSALYLCASSLESSGGAYNEQFFGPGTRLTVL.

This clonotype was seen at least ten times. The chain combines TRBV30 with TRBJ2-7; D is tentatively TRBD1 or TRBD2 (5 bases each). This CDR3 has 13 residues. CDR1 and CDR2 from the germline V gene are GTSNPN and SVGIG (reference sequence). V was shortened by 1 base and J by 3 bases, with 10 bases between the two germline ends. The CDR3 loop reads CAWSGGTGYEQYF. In DNA form, the CDR3 reads TGTGCCTGGAGTGGGGGGACGGGCTACGAGCAGTACTTC. Based on the CDR3 plus reference TRBV30 and TRBJ2-7, the full variable domain is SQTIHQWPATLVQPVGSPLSLECTVEGTSNPNLYWYRQAAGRGLQLLFYSVGIGQISSEVPQNLSASRPQDRQFILSSKKLLLSDSGFYLCAWSGGTGYEQYFGPGTRLTVT.

The chain uses TRBV20-1 and TRBJ2-4; D possibly corresponds to TRBD2 (5 bases). V was clipped by 5 bases and J by 0 bases, with 17 bases between them. The germline V gene encodes CDR1 DFQATT and CDR2 SNEGSKA (reference sequence). The CDR3 totals 16 residues. The CDR3 region is CSASTGVTLAKNIQYF. CDR3 nucleotides: TGCAGTGCTTCAACCGGGGTAACCTTAGCCAAAAACATTCAGTACTTC.

This clonotype was counted ten times or more. The chain is built from TRBV5-1 and TRBJ2-1, with D tentatively TRBD1 (5 bases). The CDR3 is made up of 15 amino acids. Germline assignment: CDR1 SGHRS and CDR2 YFSETQ. The V end lost 0 bases, the J end lost 2 bases, and 9 bases lay between the germline ends. This CDR3 reads CASSLEAGTYNEQFF. CDR3 nucleotides: TGCGCCAGCAGCTTGGAGGCAGGGACCTACAATGAGCAGTTCTTC.

V and J are TRBV5-1 and TRBJ2-5, with 12 bases that match TRBD2. Germline V CDR1 and CDR2: SGHRS, YFSETQ. V lost 0 bases to trimming and J lost 6 bases; unmatched junction nucleotides: 12. CDR3 size: 18 residues. The CDR3: CASSLARLAGGHVKTQYF. The CDR3 DNA reads TGCGCCAGCAGCTTGGCCAGGCTAGCGGGGGGGCATGTGAAGACCCAGTACTTC.

This clonotype was observed many times. The chain uses TRBV7-2 and TRBJ1-3; no definite D call. CDR1 SGHTA and CDR2 FQGNSA come from the germline V gene. The V end lost 1 base, the J end lost 0 bases, and 10 bases lay between the germline ends. CDR3 length: 16 residues. The CDR3 is CASSLVEPRSGNTIYF. The CDR3 nucleotides are TGTGCCAGCAGCTTAGTTGAACCTCGCTCTGGAAACACCATATATTTT.

This clonotype was seen at least ten times. The gene calls are TRBV19 and TRBJ1-1; 8 nucleotides match TRBD1. The CDR3 has 15 residues. CDR1 and CDR2 from the germline V gene are LNHDA and SQIVND (reference sequence). With V trimmed by 6 bases and J by 2 bases, 8 bases remained unmatched. CDR3 sequence: CASRPQGAGNTEAFF. The CDR3 nucleotides are TGTGCCAGTAGGCCCCAGGGGGCGGGTAACACTGAAGCTTTCTTT.

At least ten counts were recorded for this clonotype. The CDR3 DNA reads as TGTGCCAGCAGTGGGGTCAGGGGGCTGTACGAGCAGTACTTC. Translation: CASSGVRGLYEQYF. The chain recombines TRBV2 with TRBJ2-7, with 8 bases fitting TRBD1. The V and J ends lost 4 bases and 4 bases, in that order; junction bases with no gene match: 6. CDR1 SNHLY and CDR2 FYNNEI come from the germline V gene. This CDR3 is 14 amino acids long.

Only a few counts were recorded for this clonotype. The V call is TRBV29-1, the J call TRBJ2-1, with 15 bases lining up with TRBD2. CDR1 and CDR2 (germline): SQVTM, ANQGSEA. CDR3 length: 17 amino acids. J gave up 0 bases and V 7 bases, and 7 bases lay outside the gene matches. The CDR3 region is CSADGTSGRSSYNEQFF. The CDR3 nucleotides are TGCAGCGCCGACGGGACTAGCGGGAGGAGCTCCTACAATGAGCAGTTCTTC.